A selection of T cell receptor beta chains follows, all from one sample in a study of blood T cell repertoires in COVID-19. Sequencing was performed with immunoSEQ multiplex PCR; in TCRdb, only in-frame clones are kept and a portion is missing. The sample records about 430,000 clones, approximately 90% being singletons. Sequenced material: PBMCs or T cells enriched from blood (not recorded which). These TCRs come from a woman aged 25 to 39 with acute COVID-19. CDR3s include the opening cysteine and the closing phenylalanine or tryptophan. Each record gives: clone size, V gene, D gene, J gene, CDR3 protein, CDR3 DNA. The D gene is left open where the match is weak. The size field is filled for only some rows; it gives once, few, many or a size class.

.	TRBV6-1	TRBD1	TRBJ1-3	CASSEQGASGNTIYF	TGTGCCAGCAGTGAACAGGGGGCCTCTGGAAACACCATATATTTT
.	TRBV5-1	TRBD1	TRBJ1-4	CASSVGDRKNEKLFF	TGCGCCAGCAGCGTAGGGGACAGAAAAAATGAAAAACTGTTTTTT
few	TRBV7-2	.	TRBJ1-1	CASSLVRQNTEAFF	TGTGCCAGCAGCTTGGTCCGACAGAACACTGAAGCTTTCTTT
.	TRBV24-1	.	TRBJ2-1	CATSPKRNRVDNEQFF	TGTGCCACCAGTCCCAAAAGGAACAGGGTGGACAATGAGCAGTTCTTC
.	TRBV6-5	TRBD1	TRBJ1-3	CASSRTGPSGNTIYF	TGTGCCAGCTCGCGGACAGGCCCCTCTGGAAACACCATATATTTT
.	TRBV24-1	TRBD2	TRBJ2-3	CATSSAGGPSVTDTQYF	TGTGCCACCTCATCGGCGGGGGGGCCGTCGGTGACAGATACGCAGTATTTT
.	TRBV3-1/TRBV3-2	.	TRBJ1-3	CASTLTDRSVGNTIYF	TGTGCCAGCACCCTAACCGACAGAAGCGTTGGAAACACCATATATTTT
.	TRBV10-3	.	TRBJ1-5	CAISERFSQDSNQPQHF	TGTGCCATCAGTGAACGCTTCAGCCAGGATAGCAATCAGCCCCAGCATTTT
few	TRBV7-8	.	TRBJ1-5	CASSPAGYRNQPQHF	TGTGCCAGCAGCCCCGCGGGGTATCGCAATCAGCCCCAGCATTTT
.	TRBV6-5	TRBD1	TRBJ2-7	CASSSEYGTASYEQYF	TGTGCCAGCAGTTCCGAATACGGGACAGCTTCCTACGAGCAGTACTTC
.	TRBV3-1/TRBV3-2	.	TRBJ2-7	CASSDRLYEQYF	TGTGCCAGCAGCGACAGACTCTACGAGCAGTACTTC
.	TRBV5-3	TRBD2	TRBJ2-2	CARSGSGTSGYQPQNTGELFF	TGTGCCAGAAGCGGGTCCGGGACTAGCGGTTACCAACCACAAAACACCGGGGAGCTGTTTTTT
.	TRBV5-1	.	TRBJ2-2	CASAGGQTDTGELFF	TGCGCCAGCGCCGGGGGACAGACCGACACCGGGGAGCTGTTTTTT
.	TRBV27	TRBD1	TRBJ2-1	CASSPQGVGDEQFF	TGTGCCAGCAGCCCTCAGGGGGTAGGGGATGAGCAGTTCTTC
.	TRBV6-5	TRBD1	TRBJ2-7	CASRRGQGDYEQYF	TGTGCCAGCCGAAGAGGACAGGGGGACTACGAGCAGTACTTC
few	TRBV2	.	TRBJ2-2	CASSQSAPNTGELFF	TGTGCCAGCAGTCAAAGCGCCCCAAACACCGGGGAGCTGTTTTTT
.	TRBV5-1	.	TRBJ1-3	CASSLVGDSGNTIYF	TGCGCCAGCAGCTTGGTCGGAGACTCTGGAAACACCATATATTTT
.	TRBV6-2/TRBV6-3	.	TRBJ2-7	CASSYLAREQYF	TGTGCCAGCAGTTACTTGGCCCGTGAGCAGTACTTC
.	TRBV25-1	.	TRBJ1-1	CASSGPGGVEAFF	TGTGCCAGCAGTGGCCCGGGCGGGGTTGAGGCTTTCTTT
once	TRBV19	TRBD1	TRBJ1-6	CASSLGTGGNSPLHF	TGTGCCAGTAGCCTAGGGACAGGGGGTAATTCACCCCTCCACTTT
.	TRBV6-4	TRBD1	TRBJ2-5	CASSPTGNQETQYF	TGTGCCAGCAGCCCGACAGGGAATCAAGAGACCCAGTACTTC
.	TRBV7-8	TRBD1	TRBJ1-4	CASSSPGTGFEKLFF	TGTGCCAGCAGCTCCCCCGGGACAGGGTTTGAAAAACTGTTTTTT
once	TRBV7-2	TRBD1	TRBJ2-5	CASSGVAGGRWETQYF	TGTGCCAGCAGCGGAGTCGCAGGGGGACGGTGGGAGACCCAGTACTTC
.	TRBV12-3/TRBV12-4	.	TRBJ2-2	CASSQGVTGELFF	TGTGCCAGCAGTCAAGGGGTAACCGGGGAGCTGTTTTTT
.	TRBV5-6	TRBD2	TRBJ2-3	CASGAGTTADTQYF	TGTGCCAGCGGAGCTGGGACTACGGCAGATACGCAGTATTTT
once	TRBV15	.	TRBJ1-1	CATTPERGLTEAFF	TGTGCCACCACCCCAGAGAGGGGGTTAACTGAAGCTTTCTTT
.	TRBV7-2	TRBD1	TRBJ2-1	CASSLRPGQAHNEQFF	TGTGCCAGCAGCCTCCGGCCGGGACAGGCACACAATGAGCAGTTCTTC
.	TRBV7-9	TRBD1	TRBJ1-1	CASSFSTDRHTEAFF	TGTGCCAGCAGCTTCTCTACGGACAGGCACACTGAAGCTTTCTTT
.	TRBV21-1	.	TRBJ1-3	CASSPGGQISGNTIYF	TGTGCCAGCAGTCCAGGAGGACAGATCTCTGGAAACACCATATATTTT
.	TRBV6-5	.	TRBJ1-6	CASSYSRGTNSPLHF	TGTGCCAGCAGTTACTCGCGCGGGACGAACTCACCCCTCCACTTT
once	TRBV5-5	.	TRBJ1-1	CASSLGAGATEAFF	TGTGCCAGCAGCTTGGGGGCGGGGGCCACTGAAGCTTTCTTT
once	TRBV2	TRBD2	TRBJ2-3	CASSGAGSGGSTDTQYF	TGTGCCAGCAGTGGGGCGGGTAGCGGGGGGAGCACAGATACGCAGTATTTT
once	TRBV5-7	TRBD1	TRBJ1-2	CASSSDRGHFYGYTF	TGTGCCAGCAGCTCGGACAGGGGGCACTTTTATGGCTACACCTTC
once	TRBV5-8	TRBD2	TRBJ2-3	CASSLEGAGARTDTQYF	TGTGCCAGCAGCTTGGAAGGAGCGGGGGCCCGCACAGATACGCAGTATTTT
.	TRBV2	.	TRBJ2-7	CASSDPGWRKYEQYF	TGTGCCAGCAGTGATCCTGGGTGGAGGAAGTACGAGCAGTACTTC
.	TRBV9	.	TRBJ1-6	CASSVAIKGLRNNSPLHF	TGTGCCAGCAGCGTAGCTATTAAGGGACTTCGGAATAATTCACCCCTCCACTTT
.	TRBV29-1	.	TRBJ1-2	CSTVRRDGDGYTF	TGCAGCACGGTGAGGAGGGACGGGGATGGCTACACCTTC
once	TRBV7-3	.	TRBJ1-6	CASSRGRGGSKSPLHF	TGTGCCAGCAGCCGTGGGAGGGGGGGTAGTAAGTCACCCCTCCACTTT
.	TRBV28	.	TRBJ2-7	CASSVLYEQYF	TGTGCCAGCAGTGTACTTTACGAGCAGTACTTC
.	TRBV18	TRBD2	TRBJ2-7	CASSPFTSSGAKTYEQYF	TGTGCCAGCTCACCATTCACGTCTAGCGGGGCGAAGACCTACGAGCAGTACTTC
.	TRBV5-5	TRBD2	TRBJ2-2	CASTSGGGTNTGELFF	TGTGCCAGCACCTCCGGGGGGGGGACGAACACCGGGGAGCTGTTTTTT
.	TRBV11-3	TRBD1	TRBJ2-2	CASSYQPGQINTGELFF	TGTGCCAGCAGCTACCAACCGGGACAGATTAACACCGGGGAGCTGTTTTTT
.	TRBV9	.	TRBJ2-3	CASSVVGVTDTQYF	TGTGCCAGCAGCGTAGTGGGCGTCACAGATACGCAGTATTTT
.	TRBV6-6	.	TRBJ2-7	CASSYFRGVGSYEQYF	TGTGCCAGCAGTTATTTTCGGGGAGTGGGCTCCTACGAGCAGTACTTC
.	TRBV6-6	.	TRBJ1-3	CASSYSAGNTIYF	TGTGCCAGCAGTTACAGCGCTGGAAACACCATATATTTT
.	TRBV10-2	.	TRBJ1-2	CASSDPAVYGYTF	TGCGCCAGCAGTGACCCCGCGGTCTATGGCTACACCTTC
.	TRBV10-3	TRBD2	TRBJ2-4	CAISGTSGGGDIQYF	TGTGCCATCAGTGGTACTAGCGGGGGCGGGGACATTCAGTACTTC
.	TRBV10-1	TRBD2	TRBJ2-2	CASSEYGRDTGELFF	TGCGCCAGCAGTGAGTACGGGAGGGACACCGGGGAGCTGTTTTTT
.	TRBV6-2/TRBV6-3	TRBD1	TRBJ1-2	CASSYRGQGGGYTF	TGTGCCAGCAGTTACCGCGGACAGGGAGGTGGCTACACCTTC
.	TRBV13	.	TRBJ1-5	CASSRKRGPQHF	TGTGCCAGCAGCCGCAAACGGGGGCCCCAGCATTTT
.	TRBV7-6	.	TRBJ1-6	CASNFPLVYNSPLHF	TGTGCCAGCAACTTTCCACTCGTTTATAATTCACCCCTCCACTTT
.	TRBV9	.	TRBJ1-2	CASSPQWGGGGYTF	TGTGCCAGCAGCCCCCAATGGGGGGGAGGTGGCTACACCTTC
.	TRBV3-1/TRBV3-2	TRBD2	TRBJ2-6	CASSQALLAGGPGANVLTF	TGTGCCAGCAGCCAAGCCCTGCTAGCGGGGGGGCCTGGGGCCAACGTCCTGACTTTC
.	TRBV21-1	.	TRBJ1-3	CASSKAVGQGDSGNTIYF	TGTGCCAGCAGCAAAGCGGTTGGACAGGGGGACTCTGGAAACACCATATATTTT
.	TRBV19	.	TRBJ2-5	CASSITGTRETQYF	TGTGCCAGTAGTATAACCGGGACACGAGAGACCCAGTACTTC
.	TRBV14	TRBD1	TRBJ2-6	CASSPTGAGANVLTF	TGTGCCAGCAGTCCCACAGGGGCTGGGGCCAACGTCCTGACTTTC
once	TRBV24-1	.	TRBJ2-5	CATSDAGLAQETQYF	TGTGCCACCAGTGACGCAGGCCTCGCCCAAGAGACCCAGTACTTC